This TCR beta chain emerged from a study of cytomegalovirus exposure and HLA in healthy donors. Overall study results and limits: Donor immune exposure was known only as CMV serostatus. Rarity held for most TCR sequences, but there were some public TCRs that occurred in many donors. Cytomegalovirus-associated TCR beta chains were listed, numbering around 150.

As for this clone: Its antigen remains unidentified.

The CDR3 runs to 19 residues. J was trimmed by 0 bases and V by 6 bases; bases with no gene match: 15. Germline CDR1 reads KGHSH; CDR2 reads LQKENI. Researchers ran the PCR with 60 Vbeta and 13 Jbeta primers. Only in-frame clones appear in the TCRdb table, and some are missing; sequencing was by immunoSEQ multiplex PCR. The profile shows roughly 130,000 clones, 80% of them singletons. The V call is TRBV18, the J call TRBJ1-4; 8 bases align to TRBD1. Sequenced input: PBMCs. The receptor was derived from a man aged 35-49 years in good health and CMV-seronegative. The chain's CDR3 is CASSRGQGGEKATNEKLFF. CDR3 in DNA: TGTGCCAGCTCGCGCGGACAGGGAGGGGAAAAAGCAACTAATGAAAAACTGTTTTTT.